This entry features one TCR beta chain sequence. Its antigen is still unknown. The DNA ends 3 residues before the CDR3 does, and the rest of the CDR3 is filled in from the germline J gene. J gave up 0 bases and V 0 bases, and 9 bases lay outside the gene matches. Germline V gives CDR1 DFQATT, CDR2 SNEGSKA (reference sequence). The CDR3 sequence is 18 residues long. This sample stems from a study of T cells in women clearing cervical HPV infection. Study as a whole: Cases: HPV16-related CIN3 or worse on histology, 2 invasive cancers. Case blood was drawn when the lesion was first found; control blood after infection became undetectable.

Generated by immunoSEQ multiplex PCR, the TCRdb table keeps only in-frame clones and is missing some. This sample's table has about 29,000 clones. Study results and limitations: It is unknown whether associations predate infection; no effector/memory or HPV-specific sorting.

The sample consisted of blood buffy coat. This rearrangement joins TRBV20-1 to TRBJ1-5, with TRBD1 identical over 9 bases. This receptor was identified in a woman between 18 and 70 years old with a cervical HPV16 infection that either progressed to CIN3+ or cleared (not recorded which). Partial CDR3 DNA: TGCAGTGCTAGAGATCGGAACAGGGGGCCTTATAGCAATCAGCCC. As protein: CSARDRNRGPYSNQP. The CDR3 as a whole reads CSARDRNRGPYSNQPQHF.